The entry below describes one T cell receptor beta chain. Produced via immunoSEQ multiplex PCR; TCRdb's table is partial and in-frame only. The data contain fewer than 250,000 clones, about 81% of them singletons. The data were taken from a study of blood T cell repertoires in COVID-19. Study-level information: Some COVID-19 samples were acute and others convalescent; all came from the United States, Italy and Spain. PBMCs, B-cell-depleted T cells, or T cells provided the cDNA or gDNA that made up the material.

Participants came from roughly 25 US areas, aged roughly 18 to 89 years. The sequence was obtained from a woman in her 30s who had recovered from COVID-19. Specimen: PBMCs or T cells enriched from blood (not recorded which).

CDR3 amino acids: CASSPGQTGINTIYF. CDR3 nucleotide sequence: TGCGCCAGCAGCCCTGGACAGACAGGGATAAACACCATATATTTT. This chain connects TRBV5-1 to TRBJ1-3, with 7 bases aligning to TRBD1. The CDR3 loop spans 15 amino acids. Per germline, CDR1 SGHRS and CDR2 YFSETQ. The V gene end was trimmed by 4 bases and the J gene end by 6 bases; junction bases not matched to a gene: 10.